This T cell receptor beta chain was retrieved from a study of blood T cells in healthy people across ages. Per sample, a minimum of 6 million PBMCs were isolated. Per sample, at least 6 micrograms of total RNA were extracted. Germline values: CDR1 DFQATT, CDR2 SNEGSKA (reference sequence). CDR3 length equals 12 residues. V was trimmed by 5 bases and J by 0 bases, leaving 8 bases between them. A second roughly 7 to 11 cycle PCR used barcoded and J-beta primers. TCRdb reprocessed the 5' RACE reads with MiXCR, giving one entry per CDR3 protein. In the table there are about 2 million distinct CDR3 sequences, approximately 50% of which are singletons. Details on this clonotype: The antigen is unknown.

General study results and limits: Across the age range, TCR beta diversity per million T cells fell in a roughly linear way. Strong correlation was found linking TCR beta diversity to naive T cell percentage.

V and J are TRBV20-1 and TRBJ2-7, with no clear D. Sequencing was performed on blood. This sequence originates from a woman in her thirties or forties in good health. In DNA form, the CDR3 reads TGCAGTGCTGCCAAGTCCTCCTACGAGCAGTACTTC. It specifies CSAAKSSYEQYF.